Sequencing of this T cell receptor (beta chain) was carried out in a study of Ad26.COV2.S vaccination and SARS-CoV-2 variants. Study summary: Within the COV1001 Ad26.COV2.S trial arm, the donor was enrolled. Whole-study results and caveats: An underestimation of total T cell responses may have resulted from the TCR breadth and depth analyses.

With respect to this clone: The antigen remains unidentified.

Treatment: 19 received Ad26.COV2.S at low or high dose, single or two shots; about five received placebo; per-sample allocation not given. Sampling was performed 63 days after the first vaccine or placebo injection. Profiled with immunoSEQ multiplex PCR; TCRdb holds only in-frame clones, not every one. Of about 350,000 clones listed, about 88% are singletons. Germline V gene sequence: CDR1 SGHNT, CDR2 YYREEE (reference sequence). The CDR3 is 15 residues long. The V end lost 0 bases, the J end lost 4 bases, and 13 bases lay between the germline ends. The starting material was peripheral blood, obtained in a trial of Ad26.COV2.S vaccine versus placebo. The TCR sequence derives from a person between 18 and 59 years old who received the Ad26.COV2.S COVID-19 vaccine or a placebo. V gene TRBV5-4 combines with J gene TRBJ1-1, with D maybe TRBD1 (6 bases). CDR3 loop: CASSLVQGLVTEAFF. The CDR3 coding sequence is TGTGCCAGCAGCTTGGTTCAGGGGTTGGTCACTGAAGCTTTCTTT.